This record looks at one T cell receptor beta chain sequence and its context. Its target is not known. These data belong to a study of cytotoxic CD8 clonotypes in ibrutinib-treated CLL. Points from the study as a whole: Public clonotypes (which were uncommon) either contracted or remained stable on treatment.

The method was immunoSEQ multiplex PCR; TCRdb's version includes in-frame clones alone and lacks a portion of them. The table lists over 120,000 clones, more than 75% of them singletons. CDR3 length: 15 amino acids. Per germline, CDR1 SGHVS and CDR2 FNYEAQ. V lost 1 base, J lost 6 bases, and 16 bases lay in between. The TCR sequence derives from a human donor with chronic lymphocytic leukemia. This chain joins TRBV7-6 and TRBJ2-7; D is possibly TRBD1 (5 bases). The source was PBMCs, collected after 24 months of ibrutinib treatment. In nucleotides, the CDR3 is TGTGCCAGCAGCTTAGGTCCCCAGGGCGCCTTCGAGCAGTACTTC. Its translation is CASSLGPQGAFEQYF.